This TCR beta chain was observed in a study of T cells after posttransplantation cyclophosphamide. Profiled with immunoSEQ multiplex PCR; TCRdb holds only in-frame clones, not every one. Here the sample spans about 21,000 clones, approximately 83% being singletons. The CDR3 runs 14 residues. Germline V gene lookup returns CDR1 SGHNT and CDR2 YYREEE (reference sequence). Germline trimming cut 4 bases from V and 4 bases from J; bases unmatched to any gene: 5. Sampled 1 year posttransplant, controls received myeloablative marrow transplants, methotrexate and a calcineurin inhibitor. Whole-study findings and limits: Donor CD8+ memory clones often dominated recipient blood repertoires at later times.

On this clone itself: Its antigen remains unidentified.

V and J are TRBV5-4 and TRBJ2-3, with TRBD2 matching over 8 bases. Sample: PBMCs, taken roughly a year after allogeneic stem cell transplant with calcineurin inhibitor and methotrexate. This TCR was sampled from a female patient in her 30s who received an allogeneic stem cell transplant from an unrelated donor, was CMV-positive, and had acute and chronic GVHD. The graft donor may be the source of some T cells. CDR3 protein: CASSPGGAADTQYF. The CDR3 nucleotides read TGTGCCAGCAGCCCCGGGGGGGCCGCAGATACGCAGTATTTT.